The present T cell receptor beta chain was sequenced within a study of neurological immune-mediated disorders. Study findings and constraints: Private repertoires in all groups were suggested by the finding that expanded clones across subjects shared no CDR3 amino acid sequences.

Germline CDR1 and CDR2: LNHNV and YYDKDF (reference sequence). After removal of 0 bases from V and 3 bases from J, the junction contained 12 bases not matched to a gene. The CDR3 has 18 amino acids. As for the cDNA, it was generated by 5'RACE with 10-nucleotide random UMIs. Over 200 million TCR-beta sequences from 15-18 subjects were obtained in each sequencing run. Via MiXCR, TCRdb re-called the 5' RACE reads, giving one row per CDR3 protein. The table lists about 79,000 distinct CDR3 sequences, roughly 15% of them singletons. This clonotype was found many times. Its antigen remains unidentified. The chain couples TRBV15 to TRBJ1-2; 8 bases line up with TRBD1. Source material: PBMCs. The sequence was collected from a woman in her 50s in good health. CDR3 DNA: TGTGCCACCAGCAGAGAGGGCCGGAACAGGGGGGCGGACTATGGCTACACCTTC. Translating it yields CATSREGRNRGADYGYTF.